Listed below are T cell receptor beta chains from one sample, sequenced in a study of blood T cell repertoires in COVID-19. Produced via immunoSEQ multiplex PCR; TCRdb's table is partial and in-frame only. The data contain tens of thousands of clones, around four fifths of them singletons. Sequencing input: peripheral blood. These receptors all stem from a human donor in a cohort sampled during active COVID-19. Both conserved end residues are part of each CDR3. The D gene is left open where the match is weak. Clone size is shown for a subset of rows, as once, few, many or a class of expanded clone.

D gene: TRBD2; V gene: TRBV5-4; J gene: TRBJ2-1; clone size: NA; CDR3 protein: CASSLGTSGSNEQFF; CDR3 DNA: TGTGCCAGCAGCTTGGGGACTAGCGGGAGTAATGAGCAGTTCTTC
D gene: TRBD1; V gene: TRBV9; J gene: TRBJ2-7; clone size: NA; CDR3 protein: CASSLLRDSPPYEQYF; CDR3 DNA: TGTGCCAGCAGTCTTCTTAGGGACAGTCCTCCCTACGAGCAGTACTTC
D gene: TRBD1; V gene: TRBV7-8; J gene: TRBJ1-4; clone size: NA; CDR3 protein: CASSLAGGREKLFF; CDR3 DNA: TGTGCCAGCAGCTTAGCAGGGGGCCGGGAAAAACTGTTTTTT
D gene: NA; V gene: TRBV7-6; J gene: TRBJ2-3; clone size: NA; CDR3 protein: CAASEEITDTQYF; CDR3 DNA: TGTGCCGCTAGCGAGGAAATCACAGATACGCAGTATTTT
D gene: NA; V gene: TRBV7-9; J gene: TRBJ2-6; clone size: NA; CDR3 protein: CASSPGGRSYGSGANVLTF; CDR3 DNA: TGTGCCAGCAGCCCAGGGGGGAGGTCTTACGGTTCTGGGGCCAACGTCCTGACTTTC
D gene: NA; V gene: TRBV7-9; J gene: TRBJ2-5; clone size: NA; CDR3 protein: CASSLQGLGETQYF; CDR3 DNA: TGTGCCAGCAGCCTACAGGGTCTAGGGGAGACCCAGTACTTC
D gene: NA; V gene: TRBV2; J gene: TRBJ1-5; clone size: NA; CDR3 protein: CASSSYNQPQHF; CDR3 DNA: TGTGCCAGCAGCTCGTACAATCAGCCCCAGCATTTT
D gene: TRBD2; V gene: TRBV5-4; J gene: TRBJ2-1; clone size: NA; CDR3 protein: CASSYGTSGTYNEQFF; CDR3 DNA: TGTGCCAGCAGCTACGGGACTAGCGGGACTTACAATGAGCAGTTCTTC
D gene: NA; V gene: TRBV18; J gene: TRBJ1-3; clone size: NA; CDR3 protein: CASSPGQLGISGNTIYF; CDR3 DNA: TGTGCCAGCTCACCTGGACAGTTGGGGATCTCTGGAAACACCATATATTTT
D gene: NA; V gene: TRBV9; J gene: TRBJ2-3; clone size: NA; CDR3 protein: CASSVDYNTDTQYF; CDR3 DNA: TGTGCCAGCAGCGTAGACTACAACACAGATACGCAGTATTTT
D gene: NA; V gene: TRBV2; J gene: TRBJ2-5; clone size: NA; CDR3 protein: CASRFGLGSQETQYF; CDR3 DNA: TGTGCCAGCAGATTCGGACTCGGTTCTCAAGAGACCCAGTACTTC
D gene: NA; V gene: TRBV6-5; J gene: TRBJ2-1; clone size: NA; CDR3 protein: CASLSVGKEQFF; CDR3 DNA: TGTGCCAGCCTCAGCGTAGGAAAAGAGCAGTTCTTC
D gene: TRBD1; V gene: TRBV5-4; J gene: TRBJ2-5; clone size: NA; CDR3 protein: CASSVGTAKETQYF; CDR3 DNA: TGTGCCAGCAGCGTAGGGACAGCCAAAGAGACCCAGTACTTC
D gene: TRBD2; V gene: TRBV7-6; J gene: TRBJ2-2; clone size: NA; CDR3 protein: CASSPWGRATSDTGELFF; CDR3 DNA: TGTGCCAGCAGCCCTTGGGGGAGGGCCACTTCTGACACCGGGGAGCTGTTTTTT
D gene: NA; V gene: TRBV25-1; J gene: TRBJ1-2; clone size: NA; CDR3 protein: CASSVGAHGYTF; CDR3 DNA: TGTGCCAGCAGTGTGGGGGCTCATGGCTACACCTTC
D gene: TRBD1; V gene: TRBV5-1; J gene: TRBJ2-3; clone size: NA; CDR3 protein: CASSRGQGTNTDTQYF; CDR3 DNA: TGCGCCAGCAGCCGCGGACAGGGTACAAACACAGATACGCAGTATTTT
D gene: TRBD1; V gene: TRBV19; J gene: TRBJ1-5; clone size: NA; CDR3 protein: CASSIARVRGRNQPQHF; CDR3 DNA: TGTGCCAGTAGTATAGCAAGAGTCAGGGGGCGGAATCAGCCCCAGCATTTT
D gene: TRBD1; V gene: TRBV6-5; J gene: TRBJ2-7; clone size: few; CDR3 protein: CASRPGTGGSYEQYF; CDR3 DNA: TGTGCCAGCAGACCCGGGACAGGGGGCTCCTACGAGCAGTACTTC
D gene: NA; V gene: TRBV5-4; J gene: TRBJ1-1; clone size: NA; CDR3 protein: CASSPGPAGNTEAFF; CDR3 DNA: TGTGCCAGCAGCCCGGGCCCGGCGGGGAACACTGAAGCTTTCTTT
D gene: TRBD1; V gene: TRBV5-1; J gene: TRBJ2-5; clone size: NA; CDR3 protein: CASNLGQGGETQYF; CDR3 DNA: TGCGCCAGCAACCTGGGACAGGGTGGAGAGACCCAGTACTTC
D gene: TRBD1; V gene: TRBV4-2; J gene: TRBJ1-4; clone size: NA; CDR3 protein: CASSQGQGASNEKLFF; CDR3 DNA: TGTGCCAGCAGCCAGGGACAGGGGGCTTCTAATGAAAAACTGTTTTTT
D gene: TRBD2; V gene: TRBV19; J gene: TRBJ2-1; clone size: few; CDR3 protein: CASSIKAGVGNEQFF; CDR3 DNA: TGTGCCAGTAGTATCAAAGCGGGAGTCGGCAATGAGCAGTTCTTC
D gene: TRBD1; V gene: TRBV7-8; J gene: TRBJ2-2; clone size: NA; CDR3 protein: CASSLGQGGTGELFF; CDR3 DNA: TGTGCCAGCAGCTTGGGACAGGGAGGAACCGGGGAGCTGTTTTTT
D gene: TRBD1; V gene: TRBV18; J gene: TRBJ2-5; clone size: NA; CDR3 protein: CASSRLTGGQETQYF; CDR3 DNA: TGTGCCAGCTCACGGTTGACAGGGGGCCAAGAGACCCAGTACTTC
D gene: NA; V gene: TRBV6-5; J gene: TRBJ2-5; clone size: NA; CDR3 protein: CASSLAGIETQYF; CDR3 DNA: TGTGCCAGCAGCCTTGCAGGGATAGAGACCCAGTACTTC
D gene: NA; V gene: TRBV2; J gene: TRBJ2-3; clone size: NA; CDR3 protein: CASSDASSTDTQYF; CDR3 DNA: TGTGCCAGCAGTGACGCGTCTAGCACAGATACGCAGTATTTT
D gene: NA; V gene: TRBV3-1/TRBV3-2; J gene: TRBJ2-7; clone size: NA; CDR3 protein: CASSHRGSYEQYF; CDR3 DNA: TGTGCCAGCAGCCATAGGGGTTCCTACGAGCAGTACTTC
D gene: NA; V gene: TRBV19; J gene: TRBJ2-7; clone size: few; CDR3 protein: CASGGESGAGEQYF; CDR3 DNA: TGTGCCAGTGGGGGCGAGAGCGGGGCGGGGGAGCAGTACTTC